This TCR beta chain was captured in a study of blood T cell repertoires in COVID-19. Study summary: The origin of the acute and convalescent COVID-19 samples was the United States, Italy and Spain.

In terms of age and location, participants ranged from roughly 18 to 100 years and lived in under 30 US areas. Exposed enrollees encountered a COVID-19 case at some point within 2 weeks before study entry. The table came from immunoSEQ multiplex PCR; TCRdb's copy has only in-frame clones and leaves some out. The table includes 180,000 or so clones, 80% detected once. Germline V lookup: CDR1 GTSNPN, CDR2 SVGIG (reference sequence). The CDR3 sequence is 15 residues long. The ends lost 4 bases at V and 5 bases at J; junction bases unmatched: 10. This rearrangement joins TRBV30 to TRBJ1-1; TRBD1 matches 10 bases. The sequence was obtained from a man in his 60s who had been exposed to COVID-19. Sequences were obtained from PBMCs or T cells enriched from blood (not recorded which). This chain's CDR3 is CAWTPLTGGWTEAFF. The CDR3 bases are TGTGCCTGGACCCCCCTGACAGGGGGCTGGACTGAAGCTTTCTTT.